Detailed here is one T cell receptor beta chain. Its antigen is still unknown. Using RNA transcripts, the TCR beta CDR3 regions were amplified. Investigators did first-round RT-PCR with HTBI primers, then second-round multiplex PCR. TCRdb reanalysed the multiplex PCR reads using MiXCR and keeps one entry per CDR3 protein. Among about 210,000 distinct CDR3 sequences, roughly 27% were seen once, and the ten largest hold 9.1%. The data stem from a study of Graves' ophthalmopathy and Graves' hyperthyroidism. None of the included patients had other autoimmune diseases, uncontrolled infections, pregnancy or lactation, as these led to exclusion. General study points: At 65% to 71% sensitivity and approximately 72% specificity, the model predicted progression of the ophthalmopathy. Also, most clonotypes expanded in the thyroid above 0.001 frequency appeared in blood.

The CDR3 extends over 13 amino acids. Germline lookup yields CDR1 GTSNPN and CDR2 SVGIG (reference sequence). V was trimmed by 3 bases and J by 2 bases, leaving 11 bases between them. The rearrangement links TRBV30 to TRBJ2-7; D is undetermined. Sample: peripheral blood. This receptor was identified in a man in his fifties or sixties with Graves' ophthalmopathy. The CDR3 loop reads CAWSDGRTYEQYF. The CDR3 bases are TGTGCCTGGAGCGACGGGCGAACCTACGAGCAGTACTTC.